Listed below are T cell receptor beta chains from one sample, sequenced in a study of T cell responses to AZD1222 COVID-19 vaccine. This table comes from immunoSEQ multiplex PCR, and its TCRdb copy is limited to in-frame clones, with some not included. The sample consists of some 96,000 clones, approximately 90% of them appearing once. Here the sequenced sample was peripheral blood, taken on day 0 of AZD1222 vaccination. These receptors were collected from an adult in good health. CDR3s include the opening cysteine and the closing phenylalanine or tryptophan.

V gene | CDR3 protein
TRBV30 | CAWSVTGFGTGANVLTF
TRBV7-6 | CASSLTGLAVSYNEQFF
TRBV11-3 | CASSFENTGELFF
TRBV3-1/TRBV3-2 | CASSPPGLAYNEQFF
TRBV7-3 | CASSLTLAGYNEQFF
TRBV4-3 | CASSQDPLSYEQYF
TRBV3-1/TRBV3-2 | CASSQGGTGSYNEQFF
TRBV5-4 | CASSVSNTEAFF
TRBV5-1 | CASTGDTQYF
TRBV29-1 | CSVTGGSDNNEQFF